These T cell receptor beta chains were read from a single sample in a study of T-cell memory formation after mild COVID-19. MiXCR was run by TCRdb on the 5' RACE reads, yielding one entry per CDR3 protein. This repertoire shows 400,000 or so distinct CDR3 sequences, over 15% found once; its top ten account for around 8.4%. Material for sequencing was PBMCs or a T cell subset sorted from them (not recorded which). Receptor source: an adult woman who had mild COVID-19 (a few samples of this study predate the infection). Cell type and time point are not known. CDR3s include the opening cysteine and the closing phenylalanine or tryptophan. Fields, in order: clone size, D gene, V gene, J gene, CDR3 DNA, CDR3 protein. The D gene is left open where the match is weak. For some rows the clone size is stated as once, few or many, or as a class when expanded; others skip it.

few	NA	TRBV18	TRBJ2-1	TGTGCCAGCTCATTGACTTTTTCAAATGAGCAGTTCTTC	CASSLTFSNEQFF
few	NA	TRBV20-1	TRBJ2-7	TGCAGTGCTGCCAAACAGGGTCCCCTCTACGAGCAGTACTTC	CSAAKQGPLYEQYF
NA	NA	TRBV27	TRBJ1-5	TGTGCCAGCAGGCACAGAGGGCAGGGCAATCAGCCCCAGCATTTT	CASRHRGQGNQPQHF
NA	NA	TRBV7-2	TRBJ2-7	TGTGCCAGCAGCTCCTACAGAGCCTACGAGCAGTACTTC	CASSSYRAYEQYF
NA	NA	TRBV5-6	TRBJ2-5	TGTGCCAGCAGCCCCCCGCACGGGGGCCGAGAGACACAGTACTTC	CASSPPHGGRETQYF
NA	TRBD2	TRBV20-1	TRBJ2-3	TGCAGTGCTAGTAAGGCTCGCGGGAGTAGTCTAGATACGCAGTATTTT	CSASKARGSSLDTQYF
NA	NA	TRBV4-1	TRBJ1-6	TGCGCCAGCAGCCAAGGGGGCAGACCGAGCTCCTATAATTCACCCCTCCACTTT	CASSQGGRPSSYNSPLHF
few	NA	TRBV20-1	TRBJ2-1	TGCAGTGAGTCGGATAGAGATGCCAATGAGCAGTTCTTC	CSESDRDANEQFF
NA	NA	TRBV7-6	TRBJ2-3	TGTGCCAGCAGCTTAGTAGGAGGGATTACAGATACGCAGTATTTT	CASSLVGGITDTQYF
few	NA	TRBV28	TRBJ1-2	TGTGCCAGCAGGAGACAAGTAACCGCTAACTATGGCTACACCTTC	CASRRQVTANYGYTF